These T cell receptor beta chains were read from a single sample in a study of cytomegalovirus exposure and HLA in healthy donors. Method: immunoSEQ multiplex PCR; TCRdb's copy keeps in-frame clones and lacks some. The table includes about 120,000 clones, over 60% detected once. The sequenced sample was PBMCs. These TCRs come from a man younger than 30 in good health and CMV-seropositive. Each CDR3 is given with its conserved first and last residue. The D gene is left open where the match is weak. The listing skips clone size in some rows; elsewhere it reads once, few, many or a size class.

v_call	clone_size	j_call	d_call	cdr3_nt	cdr3_aa
TRBV19	-	TRBJ1-2	-	TGTGCCAGTAGTGTTTGGGCAGCAAGCTATGGCTACACCTTC	CASSVWAASYGYTF
TRBV9	-	TRBJ2-2	-	TGTGCCAGCAGCCCCCCCCTGGGACTTCACATGAACACCGGGGAGCTGTTTTTT	CASSPPLGLHMNTGELFF
TRBV20-1	few	TRBJ1-1	TRBD1	TGCAGTGCTGGGACAGCTACTGAAGCTTTCTTT	CSAGTATEAFF
TRBV9	-	TRBJ1-2	TRBD1	TGTGCCAGCAGCGTAGCTAGACAGGGAGGTGGCTACACCTTC	CASSVARQGGGYTF
TRBV11-2	-	TRBJ1-1	-	TGTGCCAGCAGCCGACAGACGAACACTGAAGCTTTCTTT	CASSRQTNTEAFF
TRBV4-1	-	TRBJ1-2	-	TGCGCCAGCAGCCAAGATGAGGGGGTACGGTATGGCTACACCTTC	CASSQDEGVRYGYTF
TRBV29-1	-	TRBJ2-7	-	TGCAGCGTTGAAGATCTCCGGGTCGGGACATATCAAAGCTCCTACGAGCAGTACTTC	CSVEDLRVGTYQSSYEQYF
TRBV28	-	TRBJ1-6	-	TGTGCCAGCAGTCGCTGGGGCAGTCGGTCACCCCTCCACTTT	CASSRWGSRSPLHF
TRBV6-5	-	TRBJ2-5	-	TGTGCCAGCAGTTTGTCGGGGATCCAAGAGACCCAGTACTTC	CASSLSGIQETQYF
TRBV28	-	TRBJ1-2	-	TGTGCCAGCAGTTTAATGGGAGTATATGGCTACACCTTC	CASSLMGVYGYTF
TRBV27	-	TRBJ2-1	TRBD2	TGTGCCAGCAGTTGGACTAGCGGGGGCTACAATGAGCAGTTCTTC	CASSWTSGGYNEQFF
TRBV7-2	few	TRBJ1-2	-	TGTGCCAGCAGCTTAGAGTTGCGGGATGGCTACACCTTC	CASSLELRDGYTF
TRBV15	-	TRBJ2-3	-	TGTGCCACCAGCAGGGGCTTTAGCGTGACTGGGGATACGCAGTATTTT	CATSRGFSVTGDTQYF
TRBV14	-	TRBJ1-1	-	TGTGCCAGCAGCCAAGATATCGGCAGGGTGGGGACTGAAGCTTTCTTT	CASSQDIGRVGTEAFF
TRBV2	-	TRBJ1-6	-	TGTGCCTCCTCCCCCAGGGTTGGTAATTCACCCCTCCACTTT	CASSPRVGNSPLHF